This T cell receptor (beta chain) was observed in a study of graft-versus-host responses after intestinal transplantation (dated by TCRdb to 2020 to 2023). Looking at the study overall: Recipients received multivisceral, liver-intestinal, or isolated intestinal transplants. Every recipient was given anti-thymocyte globulin induction, followed by around three years of maintenance tacrolimus and steroids. Bulk TCR-beta CDR3 sequencing was used to track graft-versus-host and host-versus-graft alloreactive T cell clones in the graft, circulation and bone marrow after intestinal transplantation. To identify alloreactive clones, pre-transplant mixed lymphocyte reaction products were sequenced and compared with unstimulated pre-transplant donor and recipient T cells. The cohort enrolled under 25 intestinal transplant recipients including one retransplant, and a few patients lacking pretransplant specimens were excluded. Donor T cell macrochimerism was defined as a peak of at least 4% donor T cells among recipient peripheral blood mononuclear cells. Rather than being sequenced by the commercial service, samples from a few later patients were sequenced in-house on an Illumina MiSeq and processed with MiXCR.

Broad study findings and their caveats: Peak levels of circulating GvH clones were associated with declines in HvG clones early after transplant. In patients with donor T cell macrochimerism, the allografts had high GvH to HvG T cell clonal ratios. GvH clones were detected in recipient bone marrow, and some of these GvH clones were observed earlier in ileal mucosa or blood, consistent with an intestinal mucosal origin. Conclusions were limited by the relatively low number and heterogeneity of intestinal transplant patients.

The sample's time point label is to be understood as: cells obtained before transplantation from donor or recipient. CD3+CD4+ and CD3+CD8+ populations were FACS-sorted from unstimulated pre-transplant donor and recipient cells taken from spleen or lymph nodes. The CDR1 and CDR2 encoded by the germline V gene (reference sequence) are GTSNPN and SVGIG. The CDR3, from cysteine to phenylalanine, totals 14 residues. Only the CDR3 region is kept as DNA, spanning 42 bases read in frame from base 1. At the junction V is shortened by 4 bases and J by 7 bases; bases outside the gene matches: 9. As for this clone: Its antigen target is currently unknown. No quality values exist for individual bases; no much larger clone is one base distant.

Library generation was performed with the immunoSEQ multiplex PCR assay. For most patients, genomic DNA was isolated using the Qiagen DNeasy Blood and Tissue Kit and was shipped frozen to Adaptive Biotechnologies for TCR sequencing. For most patients, genomic DNA was subjected to high-throughput TCR-beta CDR3 sequencing by Adaptive Biotechnologies. In the paper's pipeline: Adaptive's ImmunoSEQ software supplied the TCR sequencing data for around 17 patients, while MiXCR and VDJtools were used to process a few other patients. To correct CD4 versus CD8 sorting errors, any sequence found in both subsets at a frequency ratio below 5:1 was removed. Because the origin of CDR3 nucleotide sequences shared between donor and recipient could not be assigned, those sequences were removed. Alloreactive clones required at least 2-fold expansion over unstimulated cells and minimum CFSE-low frequency of 0.002% (template counts) or 0.001% (read counts). Clones detected in sequenced pre-transplant spleen, lymph node, or MLR CFSE-low populations of the donor or recipient were defined as mappable. The cumulative frequency of alloreactive clones was calculated as a percentage of all sequences, weighted by copy number. TCRdb re-hosts the immuneACCESS table, in-frame sequences only. Its copies lack some clones; in the studies checked, an unresolved V gene accounts for under half of them, and the cause for the rest is not known. The V and J calls and clone size come from that table; D and trimming were worked out from the DNA. The sample records more than 100,000 clones, 93% of which are singletons. The top ten clonotypes cover approximately 1.2% of the sample.

The V gene is TRBV30 and the J gene is TRBJ2-1; TRBD2 fits 8 bases in the junction. Sequencing was performed on unstimulated CD8+ T cells sorted from spleen or lymph node cells, taken before intestinal transplant. This receptor was obtained from a human donor who received an intestinal transplant. Here the CDR3 is given as CAWTDGGAKNEQFF. The DNA sequence follows: TGTGCCTGGACGGACGGGGGGGCGAAAAATGAGCAGTTCTTC.